The present TCR beta chain was sequenced within a study of regulatory T cells in long-lasting Graves disease (dated by TCRdb to the early 2020s). For context, the study as a whole: Patients with newly diagnosed Graves' disease had been on antithyroid drugs for under 3 months. Patients with persistent Graves' disease were compared with patients with newly diagnosed Graves' disease using TCR sequencing and RNA sequencing of peripheral blood. A total of 35 or so samples underwent TCR sequencing: around 13 from persistent and about 20 from newly diagnosed Graves' disease patients. The study took place in China and was registered as a clinical trial.

Its CDR3 holds 15 amino acids, cysteine through phenylalanine. The only DNA kept is the CDR3, 45 bases in frame from the first base. The germline V gene provides CDR1 SGHVS and CDR2 FQNEAQ. The V end gives up 2 bases and the J end 0 bases, leaving 3 bases in the junction not matched to a gene. The research as a whole found: Sequencing and analysis were limited to the TCR beta chain. Lower TCR Shannon entropy and fewer highly expanded clones were observed in persistent Graves' disease patients than in newly diagnosed patients, which suggested clonal expansion. Only peripheral blood was studied, because thyroid tissue, the primary lesion, was inaccessible. The small sample size was acknowledged by the authors as a limitation that may reduce accuracy. Patients with persistent disease shared more public clonotypes (about 2,700) than newly diagnosed patients did (more than 900). Preferential use of TRBV28, TRBJ1-2 and TRBJ2-5 was observed in persistent disease, whereas TRBV20-1 and TRBJ2-1 were favored in newly diagnosed disease.

For this clonotype: The specificity of this receptor is unknown. Per-nucleotide qualities are absent, and no much larger clonotype sits a single base away.

Library preparation used multiplex PCR. TCRdb records Illumina HiSeq 4000 as the sequencer. CDR3 regions were amplified by Arm-PCR with iRepertoire HTBI primers to construct TCR beta libraries. Before sequencing, the PCR products underwent gel purification. Per the authors' processing: Gene usage analysis of CDR3 amino acid clonotypes relied on the approximately 68 TRBV and around 13 TRBJ segments identified across samples. COPE and FqMerger were used to merge the filtered high-quality paired reads into contigs. BLAST was used to align contigs to IMGT TRBV, TRBD and TRBJ reference genes, and CDR3 was defined according to IMGT. Highly expanded clones were defined as clonotypes with a frequency above 0.1%. Shannon entropy was used to measure repertoire diversity, and the Gini coefficient was used to measure V-J evenness. Public clonotypes were defined as clonotypes shared by more than one individual. The public reads were reprocessed in TCRdb via fastp at Q25 and MiXCR, keeping in-frame beta chains. Every distinct CDR3 protein forms one entry, paired with its most common genes and DNA. The V and J calls and clone size are TCRdb's, not the authors'. Recorded for this sample are a few hundred thousand distinct CDR3 sequences; around a fifth of them occurred a single time. In total, the top ten clones hold about an eighth of the sample.

Taken with the paper, the label for time point translates to: newly diagnosed GD, antithyroid drugs for less than 3 months. For both TCR sequencing and RNA sequencing, RNA was extracted from PBMCs in TRIzol. Graves' disease was diagnosed according to American Thyroid Association guidelines. The patients came from an endocrinology department in Xi'an, China. From each patient, around 9 milliliters of peripheral blood was collected into an EDTA anticoagulant tube. Ficoll Paque Plus density gradient separation was used to isolate PBMCs, and no further T cell sorting was done. An Agilent 2100 Bioanalyzer and agarose gel were used to check RNA quality, while a NanoDrop 2000 measured RNA concentration. The data were also submitted as part of a second study, on T cells in Graves' hyperthyroidism and ophthalmopathy. Reported in the second study: Graves' hyperthyroidism was defined as stable when no progression to ophthalmopathy occurred over 18 months of follow-up. Hyperthyroidism patients were newly diagnosed, had a disease duration of under 2 months, and were aged 18 to 65 years. Exclusion was applied to patients with uncontrolled infections, other autoimmune diseases, pregnancy or lactation. Clinical symptoms, serum thyroxine and TRAb, thyroid ultrasound, and orbital computed tomography formed the basis for the diagnoses. The TCR CDR3 was subjected to a first round of RT-PCR using the HTBI primer set and the Qiagen OneStep RT-PCR kit. Most expanded thyroid clonotypes (frequency above 0.001) were also found in blood, which suggests that blood repertoires may mirror thyroid immune responses. In cross-validation, a model built on a 13 V-J signature told ophthalmopathy apart from stable hyperthyroidism with 87.88% sensitivity and approximately 84% specificity, and in testing the same model reached 80%/75%. During validation, the model predicted progression to ophthalmopathy a median of roughly six months ahead of onset, with roughly 65% sensitivity and about 72% specificity. TCR V-J signatures able to tell the groups apart were searched for in a discovery cohort of around 95 patients, of whom around 43 had Graves' ophthalmopathy and roughly 59 had stable Graves' hyperthyroidism. Whether ophthalmopathy could be predicted prospectively was tested in an independent validation cohort made up of under 20 hyperthyroidism patients plus 17 patients who later progressed to ophthalmopathy. The roughly 100 discovery patients were divided at random into training and test sets in a 7:3 ratio. Thyroid tissue and blood T-cell repertoires from six Graves' hyperthyroidism patients were also compared in the study. Following sampling, methimazole starting at 30 mg daily was given to hyperthyroidism patients, and high-dose intravenous methylprednisolone was given to ophthalmopathy patients. Libraries were constructed in a second round of multiplex PCR, after which size selection and purification were performed. The libraries were sequenced on an Illumina HiSeq2000 using paired-end 100 bp reads. SOAPnuke was used to process the raw data, with reads discarded if the reads contained adapters or uncalled bases, had a mean Phred below 15, or lacked an exact constant-primer or identifier match. High-quality paired reads were merged with COPE v1.2.5, and unique nucleotide sequences were defined as clonotypes. Clonotypes were aligned to IMGT TRBV, TRBD and TRBJ reference segments using MiTCR v1.1. Only V-J combinations with frequency above 0.0001, covering about 99% of repertoires, were analysed. The TCS score was defined as F50 (clonal expansion) divided by E x V (chaos), with BLOSUM62-based TCRdist calculated between CDR3 peptides within each V-J. Welch's t-statistics and random forest reduced just over 500 V-J features to about 13, which were used in a naive Bayes classifier (R e1071). No statistical method was used to fix the sample size in advance, and group allocation was not hidden from the investigators. The paper describes TCR Vbeta CDR3 sequencing of roughly 130 peripheral blood samples, made up of approximately 40 ophthalmopathy patients, 70 to 75 hyperthyroidism patients and roughly 17 progressor patients.

The TCR comes from a woman in her twenties or thirties with Graves disease. Donor details come from another sample of the same person, matched by shared clones. This material consisted of peripheral blood mononuclear cells (PBMCs), taken at new diagnosis, from a patient treated with antithyroid drugs. Recombination linked TRBV7-8 to TRBJ2-5, and 7 bases in between align with TRBD1. Here is the DNA: TGTGCCAGCAGCTTAACGGGACAGTACCAAGAGACCCAGTACTTC. This gives the protein CASSLTGQYQETQYF.